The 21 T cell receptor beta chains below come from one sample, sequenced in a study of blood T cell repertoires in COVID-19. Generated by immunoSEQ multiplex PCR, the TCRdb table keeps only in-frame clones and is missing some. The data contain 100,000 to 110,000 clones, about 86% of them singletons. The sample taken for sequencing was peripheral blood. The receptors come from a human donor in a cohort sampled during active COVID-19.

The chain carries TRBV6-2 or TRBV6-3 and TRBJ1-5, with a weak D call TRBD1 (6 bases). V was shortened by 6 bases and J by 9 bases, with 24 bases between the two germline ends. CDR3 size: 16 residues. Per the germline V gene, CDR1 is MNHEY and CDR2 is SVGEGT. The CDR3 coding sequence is TGTGCCAGCAGCCGGAACAGGGAGATTTCAAGGCCGCCCCAGCATTTT. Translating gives CASSRNREISRPPQHF.

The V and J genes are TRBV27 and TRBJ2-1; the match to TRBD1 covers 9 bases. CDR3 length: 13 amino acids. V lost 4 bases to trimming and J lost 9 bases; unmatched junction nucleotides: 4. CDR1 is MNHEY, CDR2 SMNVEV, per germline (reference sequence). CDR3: CASSYRQGGEQFF. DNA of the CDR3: TGTGCCAGCAGTTACCGACAGGGGGGTGAGCAGTTCTTC.

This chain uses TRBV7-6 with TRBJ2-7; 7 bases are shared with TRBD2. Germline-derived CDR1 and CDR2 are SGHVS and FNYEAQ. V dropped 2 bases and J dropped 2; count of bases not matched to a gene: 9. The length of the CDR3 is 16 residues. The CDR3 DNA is TGTGCCAGCAGCTTAATCGCGGGCGGGAGACCCTACGAGCAGTACTTC. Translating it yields CASSLIAGGRPYEQYF.

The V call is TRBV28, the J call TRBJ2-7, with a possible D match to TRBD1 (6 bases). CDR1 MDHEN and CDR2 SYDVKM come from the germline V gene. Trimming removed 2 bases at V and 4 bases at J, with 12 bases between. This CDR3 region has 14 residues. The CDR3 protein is CASSLPQQGYEQYF. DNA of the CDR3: TGTGCCAGCAGTTTACCCCAACAGGGATACGAGCAGTACTTC.

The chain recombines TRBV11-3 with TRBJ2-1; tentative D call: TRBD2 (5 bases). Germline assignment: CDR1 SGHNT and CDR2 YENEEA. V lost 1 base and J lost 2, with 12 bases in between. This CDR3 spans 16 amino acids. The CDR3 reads CASSLVGSSPYNEQFF. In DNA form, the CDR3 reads TGTGCCAGCAGCTTAGTTGGGAGTTCCCCCTACAATGAGCAGTTCTTC.

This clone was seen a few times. This chain's CDR3 is CASSLLLPGYGYTF. The CDR3 region has the DNA TGTGCCAGCAGCTTATTACTTCCGGGATATGGCTACACCTTC. The V gene is TRBV5-6, the J gene TRBJ1-2; D unclear. Trimming stripped 2 bases from V and 5 bases from J, with 13 bases between. This CDR3 spans 14 amino acids. Germline lookup yields CDR1 SGHDT and CDR2 YYEEEE.

DNA of the CDR3: TGTGCCAGCAGCCCTGGAGGGCTTTCCTACGAGCAGTACTTC. It specifies CASSPGGLSYEQYF. The V and J genes are TRBV11-3 and TRBJ2-7, with a tentative D call TRBD2 (6 bases). Deletions cut 5 bases from V and 1 base from J, with 12 bases between. From germline, CDR1 is SGHNT and CDR2 YENEEA. The CDR3 runs 14 residues.

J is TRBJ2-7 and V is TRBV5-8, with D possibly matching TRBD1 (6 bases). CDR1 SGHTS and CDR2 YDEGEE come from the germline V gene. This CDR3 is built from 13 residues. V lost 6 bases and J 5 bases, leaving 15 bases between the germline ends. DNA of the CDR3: TGTGCCAGCACGTGGACAGTTACCCACGAGCAGTACTTC. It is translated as CASTWTVTHEQYF.

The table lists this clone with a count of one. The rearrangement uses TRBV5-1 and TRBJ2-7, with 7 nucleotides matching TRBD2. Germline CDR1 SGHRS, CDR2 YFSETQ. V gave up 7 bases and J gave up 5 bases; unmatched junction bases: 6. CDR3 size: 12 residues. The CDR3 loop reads CASGTGLDEQYF. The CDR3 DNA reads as TGCGCCAGCGGGACCGGACTAGACGAGCAGTACTTC. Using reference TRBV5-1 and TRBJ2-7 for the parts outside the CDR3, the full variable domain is KAGVTQTPRYLIKTRGQQVTLSCSPISGHRSVSWYQQTPGQGLQFLFEYFSETQRNKGNFPGRFSGRQFSNSRSEMNVSTLELGDSALYLCASGTGLDEQYFGPGTRLTVT.

For the CDR3, the DNA is TGTGCCAGCAGCTTAGCGGGACAGGGGCTTAATGAAAAACTGTTTTTT. Protein: CASSLAGQGLNEKLFF. V and J are TRBV7-9 and TRBJ1-4; 10 bases are shared with TRBD1. The CDR3 spans 16 residues. Germline values: CDR1 SEHNR, CDR2 FQNEAQ (reference sequence). V shed 0 bases and J 4 bases; nucleotides not matched to a gene: 2.

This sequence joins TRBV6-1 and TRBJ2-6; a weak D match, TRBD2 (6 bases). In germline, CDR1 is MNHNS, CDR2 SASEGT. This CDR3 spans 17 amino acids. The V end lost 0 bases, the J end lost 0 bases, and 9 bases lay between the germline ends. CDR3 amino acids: CASSEASGRSGANVLTF. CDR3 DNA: TGTGCCAGCAGTGAAGCTAGCGGTCGCTCTGGGGCCAACGTCCTGACTTTC.

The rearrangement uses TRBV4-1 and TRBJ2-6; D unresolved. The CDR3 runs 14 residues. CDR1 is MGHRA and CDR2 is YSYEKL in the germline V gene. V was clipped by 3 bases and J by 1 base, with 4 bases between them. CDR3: CASSQRSGANVLTF. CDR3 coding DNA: TGCGCCAGCAGCCAGAGGTCTGGGGCCAACGTCCTGACTTTC.

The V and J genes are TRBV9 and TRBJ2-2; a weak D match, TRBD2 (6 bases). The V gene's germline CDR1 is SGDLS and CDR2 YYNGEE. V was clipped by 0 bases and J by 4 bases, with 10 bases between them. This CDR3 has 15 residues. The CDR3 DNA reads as TGTGCCAGCAGCGTAGCGGGCGGGGTCACCGGGGAGCTGTTTTTT. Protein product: CASSVAGGVTGELFF.

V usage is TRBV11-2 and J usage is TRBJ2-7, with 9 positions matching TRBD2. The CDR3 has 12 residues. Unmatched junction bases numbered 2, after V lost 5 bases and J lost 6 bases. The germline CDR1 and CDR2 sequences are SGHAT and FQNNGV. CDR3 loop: CASSLAGFEQYF. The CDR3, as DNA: TGTGCCAGCAGCCTAGCGGGGTTCGAGCAGTACTTC.

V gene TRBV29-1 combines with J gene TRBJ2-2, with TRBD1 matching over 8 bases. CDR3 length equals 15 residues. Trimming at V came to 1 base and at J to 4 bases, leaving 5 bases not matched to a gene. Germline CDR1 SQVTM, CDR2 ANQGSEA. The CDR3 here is CSVEGDRPFTGELFF. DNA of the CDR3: TGCAGCGTTGAAGGGGACAGGCCTTTCACCGGGGAGCTGTTTTTT.

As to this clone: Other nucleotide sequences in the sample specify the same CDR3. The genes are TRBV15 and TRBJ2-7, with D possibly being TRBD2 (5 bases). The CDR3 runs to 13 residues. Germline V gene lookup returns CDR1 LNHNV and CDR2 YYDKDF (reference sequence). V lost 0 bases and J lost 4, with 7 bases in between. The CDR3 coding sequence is TGTGCCACCAGCAGAGATCGCGGGTACGAGCAGTACTTC. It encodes CATSRDRGYEQYF.

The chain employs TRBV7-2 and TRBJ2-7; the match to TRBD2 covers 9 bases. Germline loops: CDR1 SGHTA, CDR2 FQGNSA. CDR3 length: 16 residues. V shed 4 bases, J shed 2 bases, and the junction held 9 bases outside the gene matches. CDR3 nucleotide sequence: TGTGCCAGCAGCTCAGGAGGACTAGCGAACACCTACGAGCAGTACTTC. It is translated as CASSSGGLANTYEQYF.

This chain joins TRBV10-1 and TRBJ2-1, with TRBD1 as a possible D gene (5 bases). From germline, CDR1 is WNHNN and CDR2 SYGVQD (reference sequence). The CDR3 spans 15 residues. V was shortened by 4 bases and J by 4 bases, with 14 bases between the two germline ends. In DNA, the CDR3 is TGCGCCAGCAGTGGACCACAGGACAATTACAATGAGCAGTTCTTC. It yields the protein CASSGPQDNYNEQFF.

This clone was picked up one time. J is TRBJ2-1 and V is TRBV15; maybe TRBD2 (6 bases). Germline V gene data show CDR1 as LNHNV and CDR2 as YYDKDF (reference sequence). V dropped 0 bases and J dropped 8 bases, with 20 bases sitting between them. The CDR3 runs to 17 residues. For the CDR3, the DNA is TGTGCCACCAGCAGAGATCGTCGGAGGGCCGTTGAGGATGAGCAGTTCTTC. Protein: CATSRDRRRAVEDEQFF.

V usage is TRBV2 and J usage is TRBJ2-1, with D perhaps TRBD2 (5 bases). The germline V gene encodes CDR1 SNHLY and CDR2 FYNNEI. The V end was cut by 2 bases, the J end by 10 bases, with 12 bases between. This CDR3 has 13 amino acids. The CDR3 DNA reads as TGTGCCAGCAGTGAAAAAGGCGGGTTGGAGCAGTTCTTC. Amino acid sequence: CASSEKGGLEQFF.

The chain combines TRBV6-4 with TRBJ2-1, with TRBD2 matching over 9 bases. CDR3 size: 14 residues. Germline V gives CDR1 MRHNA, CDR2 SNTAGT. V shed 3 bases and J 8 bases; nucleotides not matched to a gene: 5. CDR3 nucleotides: TGTGCCAGCAGTGATAGCGGGAGTAGCGATGAGCAGTTCTTC. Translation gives CASSDSGSSDEQFF.